The 32 T cell receptor beta chains listed next were all sequenced from one sample in a study of shared clonotypes between healthy human individuals. Assay: immunoSEQ multiplex PCR; the TCRdb copy retains only in-frame clones and omits some. The sample records around 330,000 clones, around 72% being singletons. Sequences were obtained from memory CD4+ T cells sorted from blood. Subset in this sample: CD45RA-negative fraction. These receptors originate from a man aged 25-45 years in good health.

The V and J genes are TRBV7-4 and TRBJ2-5, with 15 bases that match TRBD2. The V gene end was trimmed by 4 bases and the J gene end by 5 bases; junction bases not matched to a gene: 11. In germline, CDR1 is SGHVT, CDR2 SQSDAQ. The CDR3 is 18 amino acids. CDR3 residues: CASSSLGTSGRLDETQYF. The CDR3 DNA reads as TGTGCCAGCAGCTCCCTCGGGACTAGCGGGAGGTTAGATGAGACCCAGTACTTC.

The chain recombines TRBV5-1 with TRBJ2-1; TRBD1 might be the D (7 bases). V dropped 5 bases and J dropped 2 bases, with 17 bases sitting between them. The CDR3 runs to 16 residues. Germline-derived CDR1 and CDR2 are SGHRS and YFSETQ. This CDR3 reads CASRAGLDRTYNEQFF. The CDR3 nucleotides are TGCGCCAGCAGGGCGGGACTGGACAGGACCTACAATGAGCAGTTCTTC.

The chain joins TRBV20-1 to TRBJ1-3, with D unclear. There are 11 residues in the CDR3. Germline V gene lookup returns CDR1 DFQATT and CDR2 SNEGSKA (reference sequence). The V end was cut by 5 bases, the J end by 15 bases, with 17 bases between. The DNA for the CDR3 is TGCAGTGCTGGGCTCGCTGACTCCAGATATTTT. Its translation is CSAGLADSRYF.

The V call is TRBV19, the J call TRBJ2-6; D possibly uses TRBD1 or TRBD2 (5 bases each). Germline CDR1 reads LNHDA; CDR2 reads SQIVND (reference sequence). Trimming removed 7 bases at V and 0 bases at J, with 13 bases between. This CDR3 comprises 16 residues. CDR3 DNA sequence: TGTGCCAGTACCCTGGGGGTTCGCTCTGGGGCCAACGTCCTGACTTTC. Translation gives CASTLGVRSGANVLTF.

The chain is built from TRBV29-1 and TRBJ2-7; D may be TRBD2 (6 bases). The germline V gene encodes CDR1 SQVTM and CDR2 ANQGSEA. V lost 5 bases and J lost 0, with 23 bases in between. This CDR3 contains 17 residues. The CDR3 is CSVTRRPGGTHSYEQYF. The CDR3 nucleotides are TGCAGCGTTACCCGAAGGCCTGGGGGGACCCACTCCTACGAGCAGTACTTC.

For this clone: Other DNA sequences within the sample encode an identical CDR3. This chain uses TRBV10-3 with TRBJ2-7; D is unclear. Deletions cut 2 bases from V and 4 bases from J, with 3 bases between. The CDR3 runs to 11 residues. Germline V gene data show CDR1 as ENHRY and CDR2 as SYGVKD. The CDR3, as DNA: TGTGCCATCAGTGAGGTTTACGAGCAGTACTTC. Protein product: CAISEVYEQYF.

The chain employs TRBV10-2 and TRBJ2-1; 10 bases are shared with TRBD2. The CDR3 contains 15 residues. CDR1 WSHSY and CDR2 SAAADI come from the germline V gene. Germline trimming cut 7 bases from V and 6 bases from J; bases unmatched to any gene: 9. In DNA form, the CDR3 reads TGCGCCAGCACCCCGGGGTCTAGCGGGAGCAATGAGCAGTTCTTC. This codes for CASTPGSSGSNEQFF.

J is TRBJ2-7 and V is TRBV25-1; D perhaps matches TRBD1 (6 bases). The length of the CDR3 is 16 residues. Germline V gives CDR1 MGHDK, CDR2 SYGVNS. V lost 5 bases to trimming and J lost 3 bases, with 20 bases between them. Here the CDR3 DNA reads TGTGCCAGCAGTCAGGGGAAAGACAACCTCCTCTACGAGCAGTACTTC. Its protein product is CASSQGKDNLLYEQYF.

A few counts support this clone. V and J are TRBV5-1 and TRBJ2-1, with 7 bases aligning to TRBD1. The CDR3 covers 13 residues. The V gene's germline CDR1 is SGHRS and CDR2 YFSETQ. V lost 4 bases, J lost 13 bases, and 11 bases stayed unmatched. The CDR3 is CASSPPDRDFQFF. CDR3 sequence (DNA): TGCGCCAGCAGCCCCCCCGACAGGGATTTTCAGTTCTTC.

The gene calls are TRBV6-1 and TRBJ2-7; 10 nucleotides align to TRBD1. The CDR3 consists of 13 residues. Germline-derived CDR1 and CDR2 are MNHNS and SASEGT. V dropped 9 bases and J dropped 1; count of bases not matched to a gene: 3. The CDR3 is CASGQGGSYEQYF. The CDR3 DNA reads as TGTGCCAGTGGACAGGGGGGGTCCTACGAGCAGTACTTC.

The chain carries TRBV10-2 and TRBJ2-1; no reliable D call. Trimming pared 3 bases from V and 3 bases from J, leaving 18 bases between. CDR3 length: 17 residues. Germline V gene sequence: CDR1 WSHSY, CDR2 SAAADI. CDR3 DNA sequence: TGCGCCAGCAGTGATTGGGAAAGGAGAGCCGGCTACAATGAGCAGTTCTTC. This encodes CASSDWERRAGYNEQFF.

In its sample, this clone was seen a few times. The same CDR3 is also encoded by other DNA sequences in this sample. The chain recombines TRBV7-2 with TRBJ1-4, with D perhaps matching TRBD1 (5 bases). V shed 0 bases and J shed 0 bases, with 11 bases lying between them. Germline lookup yields CDR1 SGHTA and CDR2 FQGNSA. The CDR3 consists of 17 residues. The CDR3 sequence is CASSLAGAATTNEKLFF. CDR3 sequence (DNA): TGTGCCAGCAGCTTAGCTGGGGCAGCAACAACTAATGAAAAACTGTTTTTT.

This clone was found once. The J gene is TRBJ2-3, the V gene TRBV11-3; possibly TRBD1 or TRBD2 for D (5 bases each). Germline CDR1 SGHNT, CDR2 YENEEA. CDR3 size: 14 residues. V lost 7 bases and J lost 6, with 17 bases in between. The chain's CDR3 is CASTSGTPGDTQYF. The CDR3 nucleotides read TGTGCCAGCACGTCCGGGACCCCAGGGGATACGCAGTATTTT.

This clone has only one observation. This sequence joins TRBV6-1 and TRBJ2-5; TRBD2 is a possible D gene (6 bases). CDR3 size: 15 residues. Germline V gives CDR1 MNHNS, CDR2 SASEGT. V shed 2 bases and J shed 6 bases, with 16 bases lying between them. CDR3: CASSEYGSGGQTQYF. The CDR3 region has the DNA TGTGCCAGCAGTGAATACGGTAGCGGTGGTCAGACCCAGTACTTC.

The chain links TRBV27 to TRBJ1-2; possible D gene TRBD1, 5 bases. Germline V gives CDR1 MNHEY, CDR2 SMNVEV (reference sequence). Trimming shortened V by 5 bases and J by 0 bases, and 16 bases separated the two germline ends. The CDR3 runs 16 residues. The CDR3 reads CASSPIGTAANYGYTF. The DNA for the CDR3 is TGTGCCAGCAGTCCGATCGGGACGGCAGCTAACTATGGCTACACCTTC.

J is TRBJ2-7 and V is TRBV28; D not certain. This CDR3 comprises 15 residues. Trimming left V 6 bases short and J 6 bases short, with 21 bases between. CDR1 MDHEN and CDR2 SYDVKM come from the germline V gene. This CDR3 is CASSQTGPTRPEQYF. The CDR3 nucleotides are TGTGCCAGCAGCCAGACCGGGCCTACAAGGCCCGAGCAGTACTTC.

The CDR3 loop reads CASSRAGAYEKLFF. The CDR3 DNA reads as TGTGCCAGCAGCAGAGCCGGGGCCTATGAAAAACTGTTTTTT. This rearrangement joins TRBV5-6 to TRBJ1-4, with a tentative D call TRBD1 (5 bases). The CDR3 runs 14 residues. The V gene's germline CDR1 is SGHDT and CDR2 YYEEEE. V lost 4 bases, J lost 6 bases, and 13 bases lay in between.

This chain connects TRBV7-9 to TRBJ2-4; TRBD1 is a possible D gene (5 bases). V was clipped by 3 bases and J by 1 base, with 13 bases between them. Germline loops: CDR1 SEHNR, CDR2 FQNEAQ (reference sequence). CDR3 length: 16 residues. The CDR3 region is CASSLQGIEAKNIQYF. Written as DNA, the CDR3 is TGTGCCAGCAGCTTGCAGGGTATAGAGGCCAAAAACATTCAGTACTTC.

This clone has only a few counts. The chain is built from TRBV7-2 and TRBJ1-1; D not resolved. Germline V CDR1 and CDR2: SGHTA, FQGNSA. Trimming left V 2 bases short and J 2 bases short, with 12 bases between. The CDR3 extends over 15 amino acids. The CDR3 DNA follows: TGTGCCAGCAGCTTATCCCCGGCATTCAACACTGAAGCTTTCTTT. Its translation is CASSLSPAFNTEAFF.

This clone was detected only once. The genes are TRBV28 and TRBJ2-3, with 9 bases lining up with TRBD1. CDR3 length: 16 amino acids. Germline values: CDR1 MDHEN, CDR2 SYDVKM. V dropped 6 bases and J dropped 0; count of bases not matched to a gene: 7. CDR3 protein: CASSLLGQGSTDTQYF. As DNA, the CDR3 is TGTGCCAGCAGCCTTCTAGGACAGGGGAGCACAGATACGCAGTATTTT. Variable domain in full (rest from reference TRBV28 and TRBJ2-3): DVKVTQSSRYLVKRTGEKVFLECVQDMDHENMFWYRQDPGLGLRLIYFSYDVKMKEKGDIPEGYSVSREKKERFSLILESASTNQTSMYLCASSLLGQGSTDTQYFGPGTRLTVL.

V usage is TRBV19 and J usage is TRBJ1-3; D call uncertain. The CDR3 has 18 residues. Per germline, CDR1 LNHDA and CDR2 SQIVND (reference sequence). The ends were cut back, 3 bases at V and 0 bases at J, with 18 bases in the middle. The CDR3, as DNA: TGTGCCAGTAGTATTCAAAGGTCAGAGACCAGCTCTGGAAACACCATATATTTT. It encodes CASSIQRSETSSGNTIYF.

The genes are TRBV6-5 and TRBJ2-5, with TRBD2 as a possible D gene (5 bases). Trimming stripped 2 bases from V and 1 base from J, with 11 bases between. CDR1 MNHEY and CDR2 SVGAGI come from the germline V gene. The CDR3 is 15 amino acids. The CDR3, as DNA: TGTGCCAGCAGTTACAAGAGGGAAAGCCAAGAGACCCAGTACTTC. Its protein is CASSYKRESQETQYF.

The CDR3 DNA is TGTGCCAGCTCACCAGAAGGAACCCGTCACCGTTACTATGGCTACACCTTC. Translated, it gives CASSPEGTRHRYYGYTF. The gene calls are TRBV18 and TRBJ1-2; D unresolved. Looked up from germline, CDR1 is KGHSH and CDR2 is LQKENI. V was trimmed by 2 bases and J by 3 bases, leaving 19 bases between them. The CDR3 is made up of 17 amino acids.

This chain connects TRBV10-3 to TRBJ2-3; tentative D call: TRBD1 (6 bases). The ends were cut back, 7 bases at V and 2 bases at J, with 16 bases in the middle. This CDR3 has 15 residues. Germline V gene sequence: CDR1 ENHRY, CDR2 SYGVKD. CDR3 coding DNA: TGTGCCATCACGAGGACAGACCCCTCCACAGATACGCAGTATTTT. Translated, it gives CAITRTDPSTDTQYF.

CDR3 region: CASRLDSYNEQFF. The CDR3 DNA is TGTGCCAGCCGCCTGGACTCCTACAATGAGCAGTTCTTC. This rearrangement joins TRBV6-6 to TRBJ2-1, with no clear D. Trimming pared 8 bases from V and 0 bases from J, leaving 8 bases between. The CDR3 has 13 amino acids. From germline, CDR1 is MNHNY and CDR2 SVGAGI (reference sequence).

The rearrangement joins TRBV6-1 to TRBJ2-1; D gene unclear. The CDR3 is made up of 15 amino acids. V shed 3 bases and J shed 0 bases, with 9 bases lying between them. Germline V gives CDR1 MNHNS, CDR2 SASEGT. CDR3 loop: CASSETYLSYNEQFF. The CDR3 DNA reads as TGTGCCAGCAGTGAGACTTATCTCTCCTACAATGAGCAGTTCTTC.

This chain uses TRBV7-3 with TRBJ2-1; D ambiguous. The V end lost 2 bases, the J end lost 1 base, and 9 bases lay between the germline ends. Germline-derived CDR1 and CDR2 are SGHTA and FQGTGA. CDR3 length: 15 residues. CDR3 coding DNA: TGTGCCAGCAGCTTACAACCCCTATCCTACAATGAGCAGTTCTTC. Encoded protein: CASSLQPLSYNEQFF.

V and J are TRBV6-1 and TRBJ2-5, with D perhaps matching TRBD2 (6 bases). V was shortened by 6 bases and J by 6 bases, with 8 bases between the two germline ends. This CDR3 has 11 amino acids. CDR1 and CDR2 from the germline V gene are MNHNS and SASEGT. For the CDR3, the DNA is TGTGCCAGCAGGGAGGGCCAGACCCAGTACTTC. Translating gives CASREGQTQYF.

This chain connects TRBV6-5 to TRBJ1-5; no clear D. The CDR3 sequence is 13 residues long. From germline, CDR1 is MNHEY and CDR2 SVGAGI. Trimming shortened V by 4 bases and J by 6 bases, and 10 bases separated the two germline ends. CDR3 in DNA: TGTGCCAGCAGTTCCGGAGGCATTCAGCCCCAGCATTTT. Translated: CASSSGGIQPQHF.

The chain uses TRBV5-1 and TRBJ2-1, with D possibly matching TRBD1 (5 bases). Trimming left V 0 bases short and J 7 bases short, with 14 bases between. The CDR3 length is 15 residues. Germline V CDR1 and CDR2: SGHRS, YFSETQ. Here the CDR3 DNA reads TGCGCCAGCAGCTTGGGCGCGACAGTTTCAAATGAGCAGTTCTTC. It specifies CASSLGATVSNEQFF.

The chain joins TRBV6-5 to TRBJ2-7; possibly TRBD1 or TRBD2 for D (5 bases each). CDR3 length equals 13 residues. Trimming pared 5 bases from V and 9 bases from J, leaving 17 bases between. Germline CDR1 is MNHEY and CDR2 is SVGAGI. The DNA of the CDR3 is TGTGCCAGCAGTCAAGCCCCGGGGCCTGGGCAGTACTTC. As protein: CASSQAPGPGQYF.

V usage is TRBV6-5 and J usage is TRBJ2-7, with 9 bases that match TRBD1. Germline CDR1 is MNHEY and CDR2 is SVGAGI. CDR3 size: 14 residues. The V gene end was trimmed by 11 bases and the J gene end by 0 bases; junction bases not matched to a gene: 8. The CDR3 nucleotides are TGTGCCTCAAGGGACAGGGCCTTCTCCTACGAGCAGTACTTC. Protein sequence: CASRDRAFSYEQYF.